Following are 5 T cell receptor gamma chains from one sample sequenced in a study of gamma-delta T cells after stem cell transplantation. TCRdb fed the RT-PCR reads to CATT. The sample includes about 410 gamma-chain clones, under 70% seen only once; the top ten take approximately 40%. The sample comprised gamma-delta T cells. Receptors were obtained from a human donor. It is not recorded whose cells these are; they may come from a transplant donor.

The CDR3 DNA is TGTGCCTTGTGGGAGGTGCATCAGAAACTCTTT. It specifies CALWEVHQKLF. The chain carries TRGV9 and TRGJ1 or TRGJ2. No J gene was available from TCRdb, and it was assigned here by a germline match of the DNA. CDR3 length: 11 residues. The V gene end was trimmed by 0 bases and the J gene end by 11 bases; junction bases not matched to a gene: 4. Germline values: CDR1 GITISATS, CDR2 ISYDGTV (reference sequence).

For this clone: Other nucleotide sequences from this sample produce the same CDR3. The rearrangement uses TRGV9 and TRGJP. The J gene, not given by TCRdb, was assigned here from a germline match of the nucleotide sequence. With V trimmed by 0 bases and J by 6 bases, 2 bases remained unmatched. The CDR3 covers 16 residues. Per germline, CDR1 GITISATS and CDR2 ISYDGTV (reference sequence). CDR3 sequence (DNA): TGTGCCTTGTGGGAGGTGCGAGAGTTGGGCAAAAAAATCAAGGTATTT. Amino acid sequence: CALWEVRELGKKIKVF.

Details on this clone: This could be a read error, since a much larger clone is one nucleotide away. The genes are TRGV8 and TRGJP1. TCRdb is silent on the J gene; assignment here came from matching the DNA to germline. Per the germline V gene, CDR1 is VENAVY and CDR2 is YDSYNSRV. The length of the CDR3 is 11 residues. With 3 bases clipped from V and 8 bases from J, the junction kept 0 bases outside the gene matches. DNA for the CDR3: TGTGCCACCTGGGATGGTTGGTTCAAGATATTT. This gives the protein CATWDGWFKIF.

J gene TRGJP1 was identified, but the V gene was not called. CDR3 length: 16 residues. In nucleotides, the CDR3 is TGTGCCACCTGGGACGGGCTGATTGGTACTGGTTGGTTCAAGATATTT. It codes for CATWDGLIGTGWFKIF.

This clone was found a few times. Just one base apart from a much larger clone, this may be a read error. The chain is built from TRGV9 and TRGJ1 or TRGJ2. This CDR3 comprises 13 residues. Trimming at V came to 6 bases and at J to 7 bases, leaving 12 bases not matched to a gene. The germline V gene has CDR1 GITISATS and CDR2 ISYDGTV (reference sequence). The CDR3 DNA reads as TGTGCCTTGTGGAAGGGAGGAGCATATAAGAAACTCTTT. This translates into CALWKGGAYKKLF.